The subject of this entry is one T cell receptor (beta chain). Its antigen is not identified. J gave up 8 bases and V 0 bases, and 5 bases lay outside the gene matches. The CDR3 loop spans 16 amino acids. Per germline, CDR1 SGDLS and CDR2 YYNGEE. The data were obtained in a study of cytomegalovirus exposure and HLA in healthy donors. Both 60 Vbeta primers and 13 Jbeta primers went into the PCR. In the original workflow: A later analysis tallied approximately 87 million unique TCR beta chains, approximately 11 million of them shared. Profiling relied on immunoSEQ multiplex PCR, and the TCRdb table lists in-frame clones only, not all of them. Clonal size and the V and J genes are those of that table, whereas D and trimming came from the DNA. The sample includes under 150,000 clones, roughly three quarters of them seen just once. Broader study findings: Most of the TCR beta V segments (in an earlier analysis) were productive either about 87% or about 30% of the time. Overall, roughly 170 TCR beta chains were annotated as cytomegalovirus-associated.

The V call is TRBV9, the J call TRBJ1-6; 10 nucleotides align to TRBD1. The sample was PBMCs. This clonotype originated in a female donor in good health and CMV-seronegative. The CDR3 here is CASSVGQGQGYSPLHF. CDR3 sequence (DNA): TGTGCCAGCAGCGTAGGGCAGGGACAGGGGTATTCACCCCTCCACTTT.